A single sample gave rise to the 2 T cell receptor beta chains below, sequenced in a study of vaccination effects on CD4 cells after COVID-19. Culture proceeded for under twelve days, and CD4+ T cells were then isolated. The table came from immunoSEQ multiplex PCR; TCRdb's copy has only in-frame clones and leaves some out. The sample holds fewer than 75,000 clones, around 77% seen once. These receptors have no identified antigens. This specimen consisted of CD4+ T cells from PBMCs cultured without peptide, obtained before COVID-19 vaccination. The receptor source for this set is a human donor who received a COVID-19 vaccine.

The gene calls are TRBV2 and TRBJ1-1, with 7 bases matching TRBD1. Germline V gene data show CDR1 as SNHLY and CDR2 as FYNNEI. V lost 5 bases, J lost 1 base, and 1 base stayed unmatched. The CDR3 sequence is 13 residues long. The CDR3: CASSWDRNTEAFF. CDR3 in DNA: TGTGCCAGCAGTTGGGACAGGAACACTGAAGCTTTCTTT.

This rearrangement joins TRBV7-3 to TRBJ2-2, with D uncertain. The CDR3 extends over 18 amino acids. Deletions cut 5 bases from V and 2 bases from J, with 21 bases between. CDR1 and CDR2 (germline): SGHTA, FQGTGA. DNA of the CDR3: TGTGCCAGCAGCGCCCTTAGTAGGCATTGGGGAAACACCGGGGAGCTGTTTTTT. Its translation: CASSALSRHWGNTGELFF.